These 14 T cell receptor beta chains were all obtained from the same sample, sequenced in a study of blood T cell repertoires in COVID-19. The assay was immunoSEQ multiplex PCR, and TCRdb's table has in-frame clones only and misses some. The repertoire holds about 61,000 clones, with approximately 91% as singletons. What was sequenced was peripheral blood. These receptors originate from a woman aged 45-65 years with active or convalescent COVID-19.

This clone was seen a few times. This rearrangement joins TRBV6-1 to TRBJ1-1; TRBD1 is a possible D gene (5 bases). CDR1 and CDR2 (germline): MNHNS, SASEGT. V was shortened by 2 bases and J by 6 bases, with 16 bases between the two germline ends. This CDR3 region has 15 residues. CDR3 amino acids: CASSEYGREGAEAFF. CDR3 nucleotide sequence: TGTGCCAGCAGTGAATATGGCAGGGAAGGGGCTGAAGCTTTCTTT.

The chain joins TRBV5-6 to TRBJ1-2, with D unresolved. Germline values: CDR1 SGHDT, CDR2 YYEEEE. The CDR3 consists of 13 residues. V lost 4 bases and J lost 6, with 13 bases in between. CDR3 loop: CASSPTEYDGYTF. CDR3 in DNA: TGTGCCAGCAGCCCCACAGAGTACGATGGCTACACCTTC.

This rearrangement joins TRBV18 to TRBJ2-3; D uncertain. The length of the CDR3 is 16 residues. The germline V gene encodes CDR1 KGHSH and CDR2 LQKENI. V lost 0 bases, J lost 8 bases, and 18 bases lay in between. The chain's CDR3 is CASSPPTTPPEATQYF. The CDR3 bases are TGTGCCAGCTCACCACCGACGACTCCTCCAGAAGCTACGCAGTATTTT.

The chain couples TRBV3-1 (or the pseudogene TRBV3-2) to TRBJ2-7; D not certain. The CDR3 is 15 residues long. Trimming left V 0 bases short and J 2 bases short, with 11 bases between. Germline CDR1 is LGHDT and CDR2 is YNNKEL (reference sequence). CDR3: CASSQDVAAAYEQYF. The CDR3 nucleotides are TGTGCCAGCAGCCAAGACGTGGCGGCCGCCTACGAGCAGTACTTC.

The CDR3 sequence is CASRVLVRTSGSSTDTQYF. For the CDR3, the DNA is TGTGCCAGTAGAGTCCTTGTTCGGACTAGCGGGAGCTCGACAGATACGCAGTATTTT. This sequence joins TRBV18 and TRBJ2-3; 13 nucleotides align to TRBD2. The V gene's germline CDR1 is KGHSH and CDR2 LQKENI. CDR3 length: 19 residues. Trimming at V came to 9 bases and at J to 3 bases, leaving 18 bases not matched to a gene.

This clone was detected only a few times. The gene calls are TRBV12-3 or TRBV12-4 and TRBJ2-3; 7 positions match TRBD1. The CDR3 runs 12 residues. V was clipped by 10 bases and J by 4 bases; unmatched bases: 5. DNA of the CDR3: TGTGCCACCTCACAGGGGCCAGATACGCAGTATTTT. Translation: CATSQGPDTQYF.

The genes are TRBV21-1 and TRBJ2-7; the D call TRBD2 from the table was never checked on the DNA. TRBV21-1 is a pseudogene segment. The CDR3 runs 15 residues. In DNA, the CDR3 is TGTGCCAGCAGCAGAGGACTTTCAAGGATTTACGAGCAGTACTTC. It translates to CASSRGLSRIYEQYF.

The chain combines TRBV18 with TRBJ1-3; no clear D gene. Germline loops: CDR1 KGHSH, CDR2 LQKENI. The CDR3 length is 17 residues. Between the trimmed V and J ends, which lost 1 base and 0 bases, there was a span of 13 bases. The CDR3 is CASSPRAGDSSGNTIYF. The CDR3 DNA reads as TGTGCCAGCTCACCACGGGCGGGCGATTCCTCTGGAAACACCATATATTTT.

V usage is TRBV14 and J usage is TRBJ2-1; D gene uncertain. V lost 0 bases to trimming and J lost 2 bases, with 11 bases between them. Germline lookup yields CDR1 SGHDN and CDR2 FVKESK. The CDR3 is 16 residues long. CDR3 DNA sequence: TGTGCCAGCAGCCAAGATAATCGTGCGGCCTACAATGAGCAGTTCTTC. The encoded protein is CASSQDNRAAYNEQFF. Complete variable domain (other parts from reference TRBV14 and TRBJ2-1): EAGVTQFPSHSVIEKGQTVTLRCDPISGHDNLYWYRRVMGKEIKFLLHFVKESKQDESGMPNNRFLAERTGGTYSTLKVQPAELEDSGVYFCASSQDNRAAYNEQFFGPGTRLTVL.

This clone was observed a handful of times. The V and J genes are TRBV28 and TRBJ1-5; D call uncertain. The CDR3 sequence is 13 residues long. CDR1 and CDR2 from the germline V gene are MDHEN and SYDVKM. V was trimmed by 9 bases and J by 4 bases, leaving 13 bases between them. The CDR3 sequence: CASHREPNQPQHF. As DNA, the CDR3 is TGTGCCAGTCACCGGGAACCTAATCAGCCCCAGCATTTT. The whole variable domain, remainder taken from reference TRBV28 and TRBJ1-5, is DVKVTQSSRYLVKRTGEKVFLECVQDMDHENMFWYRQDPGLGLRLIYFSYDVKMKEKGDIPEGYSVSREKKERFSLILESASTNQTSMYLCASHREPNQPQHFGDGTRLSIL.

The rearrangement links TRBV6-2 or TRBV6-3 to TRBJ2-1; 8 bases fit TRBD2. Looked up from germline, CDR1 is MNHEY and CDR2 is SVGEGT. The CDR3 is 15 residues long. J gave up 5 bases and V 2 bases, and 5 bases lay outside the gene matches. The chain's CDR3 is CASSYEGLVNNEQFF. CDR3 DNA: TGTGCCAGCAGTTACGAGGGACTAGTAAACAATGAGCAGTTCTTC.

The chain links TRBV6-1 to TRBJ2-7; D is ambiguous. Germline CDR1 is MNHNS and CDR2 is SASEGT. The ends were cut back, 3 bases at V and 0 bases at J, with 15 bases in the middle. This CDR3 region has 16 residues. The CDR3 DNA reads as TGTGCCAGCAGTGATTTATCACCTAAGAGCTCCTACGAGCAGTACTTC. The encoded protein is CASSDLSPKSSYEQYF.

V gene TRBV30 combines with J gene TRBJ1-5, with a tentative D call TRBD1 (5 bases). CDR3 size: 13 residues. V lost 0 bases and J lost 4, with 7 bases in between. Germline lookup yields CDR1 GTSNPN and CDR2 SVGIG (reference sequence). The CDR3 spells CAWSVDRNQPQHF. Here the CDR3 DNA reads TGTGCCTGGAGTGTCGACAGAAATCAGCCCCAGCATTTT.

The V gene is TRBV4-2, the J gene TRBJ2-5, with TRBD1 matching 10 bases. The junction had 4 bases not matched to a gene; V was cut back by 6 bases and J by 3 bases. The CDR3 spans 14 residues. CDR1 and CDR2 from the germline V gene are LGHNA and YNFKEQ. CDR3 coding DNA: TGTGCCAGCAGTCGAGGACAGGGGGAAGAGACCCAGTACTTC. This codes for CASSRGQGEETQYF.